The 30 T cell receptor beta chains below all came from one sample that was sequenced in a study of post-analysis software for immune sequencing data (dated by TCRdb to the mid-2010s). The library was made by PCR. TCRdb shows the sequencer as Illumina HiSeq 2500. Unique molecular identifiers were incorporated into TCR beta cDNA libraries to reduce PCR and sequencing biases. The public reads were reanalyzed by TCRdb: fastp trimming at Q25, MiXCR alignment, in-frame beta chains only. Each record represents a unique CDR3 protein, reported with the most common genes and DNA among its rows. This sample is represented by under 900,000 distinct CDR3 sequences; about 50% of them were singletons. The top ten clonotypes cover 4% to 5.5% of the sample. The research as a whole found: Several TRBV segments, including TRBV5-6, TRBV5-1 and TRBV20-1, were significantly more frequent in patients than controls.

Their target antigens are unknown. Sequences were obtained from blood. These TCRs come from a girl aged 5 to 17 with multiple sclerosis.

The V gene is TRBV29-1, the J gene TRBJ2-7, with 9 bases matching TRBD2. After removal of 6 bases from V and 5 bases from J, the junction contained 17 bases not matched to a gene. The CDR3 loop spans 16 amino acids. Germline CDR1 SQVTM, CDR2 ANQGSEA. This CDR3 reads CSVPSAGSGSKNEQYF. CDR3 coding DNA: TGCAGCGTCCCCTCGGCGGGTAGCGGGAGTAAGAACGAGCAGTACTTC.

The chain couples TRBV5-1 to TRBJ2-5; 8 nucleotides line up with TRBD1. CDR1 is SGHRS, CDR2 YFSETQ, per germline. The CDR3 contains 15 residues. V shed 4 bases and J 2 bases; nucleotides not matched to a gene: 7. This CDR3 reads CASSPDRAHQETQYF. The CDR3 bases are TGCGCCAGCAGCCCGGACAGGGCCCATCAAGAGACCCAGTACTTC.

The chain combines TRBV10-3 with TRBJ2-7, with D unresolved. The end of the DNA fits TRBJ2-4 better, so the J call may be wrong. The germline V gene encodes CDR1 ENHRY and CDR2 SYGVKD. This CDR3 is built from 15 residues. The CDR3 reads CAISESWVAKNIQYF. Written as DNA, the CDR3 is TGTGCCATCAGTGAGTCTTGGGTAGCCAAAAACATTCAGTACTTC.

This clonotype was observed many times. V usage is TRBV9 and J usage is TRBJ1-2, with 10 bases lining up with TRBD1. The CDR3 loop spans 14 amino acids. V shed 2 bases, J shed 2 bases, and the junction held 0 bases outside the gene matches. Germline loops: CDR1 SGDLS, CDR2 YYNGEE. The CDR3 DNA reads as TGTGCCAGCAGCGTGGACAGGGGGAACTATGGCTACACCTTC. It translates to CASSVDRGNYGYTF.

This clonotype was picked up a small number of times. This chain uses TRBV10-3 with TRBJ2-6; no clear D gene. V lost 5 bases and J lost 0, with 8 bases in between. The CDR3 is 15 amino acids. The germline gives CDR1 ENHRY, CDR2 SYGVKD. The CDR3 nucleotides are TGTGCCATCAGTCCCCTCAGCTCTGGGGCCAACGTCCTGACTTTC. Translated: CAISPLSSGANVLTF.

Written as DNA, the CDR3 is TGCGCCAGCAGCCCGGGACTAGCGGGGGGGAACACAGATACGCAGTATTTT. This gives the protein CASSPGLAGGNTDTQYF. This chain links TRBV4-1 with TRBJ2-3, with 16 bases that match TRBD2. The CDR3 length is 17 residues. After removal of 4 bases from V and 2 bases from J, the junction contained 3 bases not matched to a gene. Germline assignment: CDR1 MGHRA and CDR2 YSYEKL.

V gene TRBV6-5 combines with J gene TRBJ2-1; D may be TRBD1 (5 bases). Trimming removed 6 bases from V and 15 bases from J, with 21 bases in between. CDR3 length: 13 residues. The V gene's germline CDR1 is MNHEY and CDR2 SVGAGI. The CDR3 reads CASSRTPTDLGFF. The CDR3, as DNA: TGTGCCAGCAGCCGAACCCCGACAGATCTTGGGTTCTTC.

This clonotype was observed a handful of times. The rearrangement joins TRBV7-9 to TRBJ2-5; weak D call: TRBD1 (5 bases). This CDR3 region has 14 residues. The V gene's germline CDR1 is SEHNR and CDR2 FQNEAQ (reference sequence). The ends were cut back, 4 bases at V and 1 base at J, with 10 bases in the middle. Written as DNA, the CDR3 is TGTGCCAGCAGCTACAGACAGAGCCAAGAGACCCAGTACTTC. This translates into CASSYRQSQETQYF. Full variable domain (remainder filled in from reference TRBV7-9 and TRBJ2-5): DTGVSQNPRHKITKRGQNVTFRCDPISEHNRLYWYRQTLGQGPEFLTYFQNEAQLEKSRLLSDRFSAERPKGSFSTLEIQRTEQGDSAMYLCASSYRQSQETQYFGPGTRLLVL.

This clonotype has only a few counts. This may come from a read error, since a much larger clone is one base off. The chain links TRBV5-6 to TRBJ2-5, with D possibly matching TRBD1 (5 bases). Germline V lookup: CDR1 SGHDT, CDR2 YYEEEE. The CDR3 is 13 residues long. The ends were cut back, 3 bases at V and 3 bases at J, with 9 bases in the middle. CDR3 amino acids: CASSSGIEETQYF. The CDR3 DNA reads TGTGCCAGCAGCTCAGGGATTGAAGAGACCCAGTACTTC. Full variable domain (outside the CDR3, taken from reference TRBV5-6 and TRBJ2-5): DAGVTQSPTHLIKTRGQQVTLRCSPKSGHDTVSWYQQALGQGPQFIFQYYEEEERQRGNFPDRFSGHQFPNYSSELNVNALLLGDSALYLCASSSGIEETQYFGPGTRLLVL.

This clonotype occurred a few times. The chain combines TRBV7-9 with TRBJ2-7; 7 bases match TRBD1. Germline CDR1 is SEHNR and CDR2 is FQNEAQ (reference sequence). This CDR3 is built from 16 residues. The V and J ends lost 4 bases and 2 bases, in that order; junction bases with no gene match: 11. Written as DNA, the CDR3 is TGTGCCAGCAGCTCGAGACAGGGCTTAACACCCTACGAGCAGTACTTC. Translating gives CASSSRQGLTPYEQYF.

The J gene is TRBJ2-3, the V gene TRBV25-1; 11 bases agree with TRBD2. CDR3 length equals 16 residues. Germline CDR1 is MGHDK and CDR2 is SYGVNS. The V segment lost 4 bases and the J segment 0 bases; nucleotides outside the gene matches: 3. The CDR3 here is CASSVSGRASTDTQYF. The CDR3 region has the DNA TGTGCCAGCAGTGTTAGCGGGAGGGCCAGCACAGATACGCAGTATTTT.

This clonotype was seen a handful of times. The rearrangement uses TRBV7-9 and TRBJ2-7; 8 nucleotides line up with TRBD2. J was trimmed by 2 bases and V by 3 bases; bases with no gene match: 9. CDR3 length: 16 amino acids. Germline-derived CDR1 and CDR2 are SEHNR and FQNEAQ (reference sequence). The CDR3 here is CASSFTLTSVPYEQYF. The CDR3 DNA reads TGTGCCAGCAGCTTCACCTTGACTAGCGTCCCCTACGAGCAGTACTTC.

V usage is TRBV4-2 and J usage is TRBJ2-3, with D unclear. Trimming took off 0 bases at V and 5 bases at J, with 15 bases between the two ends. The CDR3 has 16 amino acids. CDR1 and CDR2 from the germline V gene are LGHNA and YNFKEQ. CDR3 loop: CASSQDLVHQRDTQYF. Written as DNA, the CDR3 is TGTGCCAGCAGCCAAGACTTGGTCCATCAAAGAGATACGCAGTATTTT.

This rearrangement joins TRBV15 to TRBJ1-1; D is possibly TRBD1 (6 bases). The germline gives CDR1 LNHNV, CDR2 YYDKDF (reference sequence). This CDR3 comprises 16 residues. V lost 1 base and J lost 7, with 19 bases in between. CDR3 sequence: CATSRGGGVGGGEAFF. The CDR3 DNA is TGTGCCACCAGCAGAGGAGGGGGAGTCGGAGGAGGTGAAGCTTTCTTT.

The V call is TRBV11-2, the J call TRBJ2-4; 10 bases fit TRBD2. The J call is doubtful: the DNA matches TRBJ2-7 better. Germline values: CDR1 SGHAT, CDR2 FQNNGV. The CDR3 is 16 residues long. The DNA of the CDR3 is TGTGCCAGCAGCTTGAGTGTAGCGGGAGGTAGCTACGAGCAGTACTTC. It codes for CASSLSVAGGSYEQYF.

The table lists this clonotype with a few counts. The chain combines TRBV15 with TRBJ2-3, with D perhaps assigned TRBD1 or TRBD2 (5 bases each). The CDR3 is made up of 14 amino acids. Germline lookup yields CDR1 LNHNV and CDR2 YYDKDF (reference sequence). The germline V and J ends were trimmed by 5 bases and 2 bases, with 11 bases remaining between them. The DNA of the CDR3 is TGTGCCACCAGCTTTGGGACCGACACAGATACGCAGTATTTT. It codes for CATSFGTDTDTQYF.

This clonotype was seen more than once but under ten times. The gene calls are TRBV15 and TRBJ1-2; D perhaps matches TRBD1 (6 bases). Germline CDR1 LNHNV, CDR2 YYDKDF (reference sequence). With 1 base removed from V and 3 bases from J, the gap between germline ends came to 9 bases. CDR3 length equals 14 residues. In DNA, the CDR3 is TGTGCCACCAGCAGAGCAGGGGTCTACTATGGCTACACCTTC. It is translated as CATSRAGVYYGYTF.

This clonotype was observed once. The chain's CDR3 is CASKGQGAELFF. For the CDR3, the DNA is TGTGCCAGCAAGGGACAGGGGGCTGAACTGTTTTTT. The V call is TRBV7-9, the J call TRBJ1-4; 12 nucleotides agree with TRBD1. Losses at the gene ends were 7 bases for V and 12 bases for J; bases not matched to a gene: 3. The CDR3 is 12 amino acids. Germline loops: CDR1 SEHNR, CDR2 FQNEAQ (reference sequence).

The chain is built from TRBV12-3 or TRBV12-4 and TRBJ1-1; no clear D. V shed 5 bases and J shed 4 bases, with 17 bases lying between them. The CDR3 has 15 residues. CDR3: CASSPHEGMGTEAFF. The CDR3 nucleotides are TGTGCCAGCAGTCCCCACGAGGGAATGGGCACTGAAGCTTTCTTT.

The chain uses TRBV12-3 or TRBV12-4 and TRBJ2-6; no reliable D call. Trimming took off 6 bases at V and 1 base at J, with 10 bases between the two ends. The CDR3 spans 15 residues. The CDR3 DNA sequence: TGTGCCAGCAGGCGGACCGATTCTGGGGCCAACGTCCTGACTTTC. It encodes CASRRTDSGANVLTF.

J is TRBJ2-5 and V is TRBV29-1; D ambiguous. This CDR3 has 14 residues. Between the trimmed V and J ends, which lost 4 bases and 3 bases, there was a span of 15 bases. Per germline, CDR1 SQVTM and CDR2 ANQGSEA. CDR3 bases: TGCAGCGTTGGACCCGGGTCACTAAAAGAGACCCAGTACTTC. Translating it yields CSVGPGSLKETQYF.

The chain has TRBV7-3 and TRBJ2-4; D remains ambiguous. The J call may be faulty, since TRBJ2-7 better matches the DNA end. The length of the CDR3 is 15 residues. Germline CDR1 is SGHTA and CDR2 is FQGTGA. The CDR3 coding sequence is TGTGCCAGCAGCTTAAGCCCGCTAGGGTCTAACGAGCAGTACTTC. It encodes CASSLSPLGSNEQYF.

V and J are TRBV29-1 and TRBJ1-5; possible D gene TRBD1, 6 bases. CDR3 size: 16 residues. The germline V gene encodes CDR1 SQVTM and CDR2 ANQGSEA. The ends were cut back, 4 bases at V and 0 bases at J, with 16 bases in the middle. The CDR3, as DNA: TGCAGCGTTGTGACAGGCCAGGGAGGTAGCAATCAGCCCCAGCATTTT. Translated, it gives CSVVTGQGGSNQPQHF.

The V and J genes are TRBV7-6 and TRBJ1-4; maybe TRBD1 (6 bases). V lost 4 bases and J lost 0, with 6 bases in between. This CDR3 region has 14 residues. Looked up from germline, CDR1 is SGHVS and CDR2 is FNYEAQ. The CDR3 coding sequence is TGTGCCAGCAGCTGGACAGCAACTAATGAAAAACTGTTTTTT. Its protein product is CASSWTATNEKLFF.

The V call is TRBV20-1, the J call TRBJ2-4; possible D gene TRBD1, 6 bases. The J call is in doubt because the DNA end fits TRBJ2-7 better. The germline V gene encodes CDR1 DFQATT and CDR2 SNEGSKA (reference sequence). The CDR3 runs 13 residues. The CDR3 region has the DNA TGCAGTGCTAGAGACAGGGGTGACTACGAGCAGTACTTC. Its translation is CSARDRGDYEQYF.

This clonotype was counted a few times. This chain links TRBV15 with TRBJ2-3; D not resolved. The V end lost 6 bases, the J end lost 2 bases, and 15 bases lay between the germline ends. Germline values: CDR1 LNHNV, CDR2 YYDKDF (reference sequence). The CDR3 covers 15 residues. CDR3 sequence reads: CATRLDGGFTDTQYF. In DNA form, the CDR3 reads TGTGCCACCAGGCTAGACGGCGGATTCACAGATACGCAGTATTTT.

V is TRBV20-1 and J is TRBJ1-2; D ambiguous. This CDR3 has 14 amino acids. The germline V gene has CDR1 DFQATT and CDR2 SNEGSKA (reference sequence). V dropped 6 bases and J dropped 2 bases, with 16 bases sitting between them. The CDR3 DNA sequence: TGCAGTGCAGGTTCCTCCAGCGGGAACTATGGCTACACCTTC. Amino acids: CSAGSSSGNYGYTF.

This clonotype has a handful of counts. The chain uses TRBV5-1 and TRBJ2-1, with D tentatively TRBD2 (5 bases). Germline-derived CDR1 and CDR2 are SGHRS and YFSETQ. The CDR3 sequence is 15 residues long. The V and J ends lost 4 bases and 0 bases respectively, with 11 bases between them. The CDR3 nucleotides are TGCGCCAGCAGCCCGAACGGGAACTCCTACAATGAGCAGTTCTTC. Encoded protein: CASSPNGNSYNEQFF.

Written as DNA, the CDR3 is TGTGCCAGCAGTTTTCTTCCCACCGGGACTAGCACAGATACGCAGTATTTT. It is translated as CASSFLPTGTSTDTQYF. This chain joins TRBV28 and TRBJ2-3; D is perhaps TRBD2 (6 bases). This CDR3 has 17 amino acids. V was trimmed by 3 bases and J by 0 bases, leaving 16 bases between them. Germline V CDR1 and CDR2: MDHEN, SYDVKM.

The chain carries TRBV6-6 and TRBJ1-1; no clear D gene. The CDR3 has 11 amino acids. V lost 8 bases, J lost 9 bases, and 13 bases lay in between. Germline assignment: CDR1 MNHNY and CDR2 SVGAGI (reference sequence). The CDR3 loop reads CASREGGKAFF. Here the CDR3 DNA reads TGTGCCAGCCGGGAGGGCGGAAAAGCTTTCTTT.